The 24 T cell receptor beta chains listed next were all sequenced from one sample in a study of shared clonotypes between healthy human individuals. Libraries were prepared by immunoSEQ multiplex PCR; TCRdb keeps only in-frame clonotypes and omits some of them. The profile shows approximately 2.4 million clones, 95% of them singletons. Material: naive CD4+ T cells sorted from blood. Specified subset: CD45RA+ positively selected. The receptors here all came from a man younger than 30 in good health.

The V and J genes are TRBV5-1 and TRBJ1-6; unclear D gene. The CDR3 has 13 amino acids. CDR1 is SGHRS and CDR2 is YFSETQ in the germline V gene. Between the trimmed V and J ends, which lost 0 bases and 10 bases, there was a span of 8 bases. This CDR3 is CASSLGMQSPLHF. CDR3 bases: TGCGCCAGCAGCTTGGGTATGCAATCACCCCTCCACTTT.

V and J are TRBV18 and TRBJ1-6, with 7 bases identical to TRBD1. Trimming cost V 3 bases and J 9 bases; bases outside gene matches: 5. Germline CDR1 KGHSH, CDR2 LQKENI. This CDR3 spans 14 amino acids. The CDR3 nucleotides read TGTGCCAGCTCACCCGGACAGGACCGTTCACCCCTCCACTTT. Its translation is CASSPGQDRSPLHF.

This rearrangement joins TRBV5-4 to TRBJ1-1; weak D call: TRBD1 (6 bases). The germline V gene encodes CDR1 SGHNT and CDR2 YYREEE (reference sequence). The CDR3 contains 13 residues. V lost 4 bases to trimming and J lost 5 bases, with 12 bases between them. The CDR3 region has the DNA TGTGCCAGCAGCCGTCATCAGGGGACTGAAGCTTTCTTT. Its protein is CASSRHQGTEAFF.

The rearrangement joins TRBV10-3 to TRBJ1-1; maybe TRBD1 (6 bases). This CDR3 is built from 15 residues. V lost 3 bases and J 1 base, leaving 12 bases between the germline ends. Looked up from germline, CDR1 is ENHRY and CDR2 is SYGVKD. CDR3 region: CAISEGGRANTEAFF. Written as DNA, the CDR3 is TGTGCCATCAGTGAAGGGGGACGGGCGAACACTGAAGCTTTCTTT.

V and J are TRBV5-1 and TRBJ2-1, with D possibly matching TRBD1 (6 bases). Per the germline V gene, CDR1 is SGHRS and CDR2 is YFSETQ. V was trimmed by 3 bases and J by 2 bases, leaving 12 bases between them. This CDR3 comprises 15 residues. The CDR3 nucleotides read TGCGCCAGCAGCTCTACCGGGACAACCTACAATGAGCAGTTCTTC. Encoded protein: CASSSTGTTYNEQFF.

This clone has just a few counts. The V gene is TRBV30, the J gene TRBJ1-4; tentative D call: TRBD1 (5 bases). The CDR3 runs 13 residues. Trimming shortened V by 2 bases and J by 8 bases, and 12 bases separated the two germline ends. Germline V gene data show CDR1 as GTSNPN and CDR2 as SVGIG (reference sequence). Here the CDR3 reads CAWSIGGGEKLFF. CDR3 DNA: TGTGCCTGGAGTATCGGGGGTGGGGAAAAACTGTTTTTT. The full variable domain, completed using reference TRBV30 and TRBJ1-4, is SQTIHQWPATLVQPVGSPLSLECTVEGTSNPNLYWYRQAAGRGLQLLFYSVGIGQISSEVPQNLSASRPQDRQFILSSKKLLLSDSGFYLCAWSIGGGEKLFFGSGTQLSVL.

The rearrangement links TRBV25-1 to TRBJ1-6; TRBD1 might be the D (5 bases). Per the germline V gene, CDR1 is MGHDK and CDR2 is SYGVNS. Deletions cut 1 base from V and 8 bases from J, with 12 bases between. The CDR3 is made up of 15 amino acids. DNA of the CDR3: TGTGCCAGCAGTGAATTTGGGGGTAGTCATTCACCCCTCCACTTT. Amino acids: CASSEFGGSHSPLHF.

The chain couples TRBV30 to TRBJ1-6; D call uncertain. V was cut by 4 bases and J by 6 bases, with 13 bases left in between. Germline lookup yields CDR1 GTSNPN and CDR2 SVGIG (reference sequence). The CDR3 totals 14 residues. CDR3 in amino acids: CAWTYTALNSPLHF. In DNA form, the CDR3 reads TGTGCCTGGACTTATACAGCACTTAATTCACCCCTCCACTTT.

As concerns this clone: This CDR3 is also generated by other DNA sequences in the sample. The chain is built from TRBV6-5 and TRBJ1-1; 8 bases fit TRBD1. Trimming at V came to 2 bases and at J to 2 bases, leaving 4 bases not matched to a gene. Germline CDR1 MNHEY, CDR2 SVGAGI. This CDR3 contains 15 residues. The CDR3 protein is CASSYAGTGNTEAFF. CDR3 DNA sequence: TGTGCCAGCAGTTACGCCGGGACAGGAAACACTGAAGCTTTCTTT.

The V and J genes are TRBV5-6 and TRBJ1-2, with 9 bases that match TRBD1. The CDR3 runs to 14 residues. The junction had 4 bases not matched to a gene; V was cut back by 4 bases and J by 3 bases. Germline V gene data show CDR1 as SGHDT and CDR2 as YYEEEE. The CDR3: CASSPTGGDYGYTF. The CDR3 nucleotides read TGTGCCAGCAGCCCGACAGGGGGTGACTATGGCTACACCTTC.

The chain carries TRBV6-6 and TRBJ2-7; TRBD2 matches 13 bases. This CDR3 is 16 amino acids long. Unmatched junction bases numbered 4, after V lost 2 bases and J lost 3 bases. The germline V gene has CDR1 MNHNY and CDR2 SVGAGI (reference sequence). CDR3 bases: TGTGCCAGCAGTTACGGGGGACTAGCGGGGATCTACGAGCAGTACTTC. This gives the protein CASSYGGLAGIYEQYF.

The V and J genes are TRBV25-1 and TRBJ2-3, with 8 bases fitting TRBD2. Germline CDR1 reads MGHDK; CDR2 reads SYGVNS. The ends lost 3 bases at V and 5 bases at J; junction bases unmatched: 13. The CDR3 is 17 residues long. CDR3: CASSDGGAGVRGDTQYF. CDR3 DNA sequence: TGTGCCAGCAGTGACGGGGGGGCAGGAGTTCGCGGAGATACGCAGTATTTT. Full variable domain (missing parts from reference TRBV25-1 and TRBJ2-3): EADIYQTPRYLVIGTGKKITLECSQTMGHDKMYWYQQDPGMELHLIHYSYGVNSTEKGDLSSESTVSRIRTEHFPLTLESARPSHTSQYLCASSDGGAGVRGDTQYFGPGTRLTVL.

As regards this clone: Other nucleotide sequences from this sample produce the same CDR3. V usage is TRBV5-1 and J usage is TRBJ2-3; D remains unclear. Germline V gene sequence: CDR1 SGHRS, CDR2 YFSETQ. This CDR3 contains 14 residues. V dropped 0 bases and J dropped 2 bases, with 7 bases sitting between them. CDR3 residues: CASSLDRATDTQYF. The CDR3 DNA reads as TGCGCCAGCAGCTTGGATCGCGCCACAGATACGCAGTATTTT.

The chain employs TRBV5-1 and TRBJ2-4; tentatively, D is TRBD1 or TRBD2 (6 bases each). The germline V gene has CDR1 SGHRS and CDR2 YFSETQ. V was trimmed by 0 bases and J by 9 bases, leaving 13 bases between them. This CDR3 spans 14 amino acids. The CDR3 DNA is TGCGCCAGCAGCTTGGACGTAGGGGGAGGCATTCAGTACTTC. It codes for CASSLDVGGGIQYF.

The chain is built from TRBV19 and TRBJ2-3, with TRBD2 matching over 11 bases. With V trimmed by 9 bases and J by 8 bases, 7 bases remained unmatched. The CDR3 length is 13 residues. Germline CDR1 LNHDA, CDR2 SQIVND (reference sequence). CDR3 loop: CASQELAGATQYF. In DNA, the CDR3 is TGTGCCAGCCAGGAACTAGCGGGAGCTACGCAGTATTTT. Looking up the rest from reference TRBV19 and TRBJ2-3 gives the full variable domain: DGGITQSPKYLFRKEGQNVTLSCEQNLNHDAMYWYRQDPGQGLRLIYYSQIVNDFQKGDIAEGYSVSREKKESFPLTVTSAQKNPTAFYLCASQELAGATQYFGPGTRLTVL.

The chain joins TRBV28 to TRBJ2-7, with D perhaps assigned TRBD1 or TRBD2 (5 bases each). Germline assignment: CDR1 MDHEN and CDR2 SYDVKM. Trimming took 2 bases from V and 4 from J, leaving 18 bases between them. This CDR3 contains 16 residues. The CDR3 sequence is CASSLTLGAGRYEQYF. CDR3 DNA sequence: TGTGCCAGCAGTTTAACGTTAGGGGCAGGGAGATACGAGCAGTACTTC.

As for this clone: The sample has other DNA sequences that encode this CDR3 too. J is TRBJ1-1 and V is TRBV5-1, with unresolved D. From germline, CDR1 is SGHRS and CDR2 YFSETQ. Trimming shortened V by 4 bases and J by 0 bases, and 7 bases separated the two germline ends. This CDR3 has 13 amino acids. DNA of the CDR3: TGCGCCAGCAGCCCCGAGATGAACACTGAAGCTTTCTTT. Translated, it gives CASSPEMNTEAFF.

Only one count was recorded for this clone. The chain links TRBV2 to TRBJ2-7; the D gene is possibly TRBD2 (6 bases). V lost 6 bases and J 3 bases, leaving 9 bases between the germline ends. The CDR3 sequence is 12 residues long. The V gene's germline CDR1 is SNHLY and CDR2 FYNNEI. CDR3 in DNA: TGTGCCAGCAGATGGGGAGGCTACGAGCAGTACTTC. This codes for CASRWGGYEQYF. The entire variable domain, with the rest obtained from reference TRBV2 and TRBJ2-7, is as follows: EPEVTQTPSHQVTQMGQEVILRCVPISNHLYFYWYRQILGQKVEFLVSFYNNEISEKSEIFDDQFSVERPDGSNFTLKIRSTKLEDSAMYFCASRWGGYEQYFGPGTRLTVT.

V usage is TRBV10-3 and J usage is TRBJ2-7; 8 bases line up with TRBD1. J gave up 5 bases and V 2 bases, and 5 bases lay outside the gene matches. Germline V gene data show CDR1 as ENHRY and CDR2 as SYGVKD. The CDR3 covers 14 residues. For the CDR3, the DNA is TGTGCCATCAGTGAGATGCAGGGGGCTCACGAGCAGTACTTC. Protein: CAISEMQGAHEQYF.

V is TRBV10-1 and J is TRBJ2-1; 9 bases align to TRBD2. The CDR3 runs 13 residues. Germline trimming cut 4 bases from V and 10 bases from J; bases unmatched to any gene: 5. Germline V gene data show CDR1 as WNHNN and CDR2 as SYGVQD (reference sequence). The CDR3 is CASSGFSGREQFF. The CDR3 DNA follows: TGCGCCAGCAGTGGTTTTAGCGGGAGAGAGCAGTTCTTC.

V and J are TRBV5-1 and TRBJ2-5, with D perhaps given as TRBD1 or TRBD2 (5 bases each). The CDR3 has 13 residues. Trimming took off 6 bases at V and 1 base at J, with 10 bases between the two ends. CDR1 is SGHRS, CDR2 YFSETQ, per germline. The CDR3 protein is CASKWGTQETQYF. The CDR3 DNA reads TGCGCCAGCAAGTGGGGGACCCAAGAGACCCAGTACTTC.

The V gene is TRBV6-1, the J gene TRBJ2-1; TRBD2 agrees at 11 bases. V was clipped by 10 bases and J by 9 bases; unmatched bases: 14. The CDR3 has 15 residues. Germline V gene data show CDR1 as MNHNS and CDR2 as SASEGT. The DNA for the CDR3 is TGTGCCATCTCCCTACTAGCGGGAGTGGGGGGTGAGCAGTTCTTC. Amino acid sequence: CAISLLAGVGGEQFF.

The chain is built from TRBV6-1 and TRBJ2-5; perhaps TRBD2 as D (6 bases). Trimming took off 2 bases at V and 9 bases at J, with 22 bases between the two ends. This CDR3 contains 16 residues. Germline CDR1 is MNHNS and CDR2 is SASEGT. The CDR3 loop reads CASSELGSGALGAQYF. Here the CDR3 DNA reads TGTGCCAGCAGTGAACTGGGTAGCGGTGCATTAGGGGCCCAGTACTTC.

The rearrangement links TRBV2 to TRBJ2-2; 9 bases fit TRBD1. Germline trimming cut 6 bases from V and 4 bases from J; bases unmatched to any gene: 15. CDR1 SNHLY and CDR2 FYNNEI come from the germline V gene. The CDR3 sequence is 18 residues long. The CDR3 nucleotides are TGTGCCAGCAGCCAATCCAGGAGGGGACAGGGACGCACCGGGGAGCTGTTTTTT. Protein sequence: CASSQSRRGQGRTGELFF.